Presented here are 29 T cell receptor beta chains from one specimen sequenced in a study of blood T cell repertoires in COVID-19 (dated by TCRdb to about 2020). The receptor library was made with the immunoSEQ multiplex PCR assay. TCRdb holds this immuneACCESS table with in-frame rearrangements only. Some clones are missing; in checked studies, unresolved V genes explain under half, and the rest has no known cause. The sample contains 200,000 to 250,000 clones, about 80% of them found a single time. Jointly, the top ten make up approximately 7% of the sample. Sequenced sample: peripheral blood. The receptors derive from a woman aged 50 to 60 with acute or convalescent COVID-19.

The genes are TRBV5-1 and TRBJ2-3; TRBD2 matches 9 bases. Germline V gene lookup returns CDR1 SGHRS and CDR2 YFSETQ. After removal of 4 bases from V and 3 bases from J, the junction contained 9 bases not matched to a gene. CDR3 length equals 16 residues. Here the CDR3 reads CASSLGGLASTDTQYF. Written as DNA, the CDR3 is TGCGCCAGCAGCCTGGGGGGACTAGCTTCGACAGATACGCAGTATTTT. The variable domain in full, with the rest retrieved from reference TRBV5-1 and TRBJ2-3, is KAGVTQTPRYLIKTRGQQVTLSCSPISGHRSVSWYQQTPGQGLQFLFEYFSETQRNKGNFPGRFSGRQFSNSRSEMNVSTLELGDSALYLCASSLGGLASTDTQYFGPGTRLTVL.

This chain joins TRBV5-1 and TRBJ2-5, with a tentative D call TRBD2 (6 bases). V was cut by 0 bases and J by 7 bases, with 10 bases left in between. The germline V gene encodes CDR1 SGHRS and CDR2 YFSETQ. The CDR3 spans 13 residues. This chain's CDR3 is CASSLDGGGTQYF. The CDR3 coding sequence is TGCGCCAGCAGCTTGGACGGGGGAGGGACCCAGTACTTC.

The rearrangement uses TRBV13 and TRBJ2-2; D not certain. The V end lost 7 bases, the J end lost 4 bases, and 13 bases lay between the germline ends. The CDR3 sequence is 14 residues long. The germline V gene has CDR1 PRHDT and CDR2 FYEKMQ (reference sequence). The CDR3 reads CASNPRSRTGELFF. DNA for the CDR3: TGTGCCAGCAACCCCCGGAGCCGCACCGGGGAGCTGTTTTTT.

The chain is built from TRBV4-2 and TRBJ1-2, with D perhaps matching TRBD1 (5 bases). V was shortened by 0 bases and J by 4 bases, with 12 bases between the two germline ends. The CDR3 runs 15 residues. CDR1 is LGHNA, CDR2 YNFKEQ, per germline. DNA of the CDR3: TGTGCCAGCAGCCAAGATTTACAGGAGGGCTATGGCTACACCTTC. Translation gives CASSQDLQEGYGYTF.

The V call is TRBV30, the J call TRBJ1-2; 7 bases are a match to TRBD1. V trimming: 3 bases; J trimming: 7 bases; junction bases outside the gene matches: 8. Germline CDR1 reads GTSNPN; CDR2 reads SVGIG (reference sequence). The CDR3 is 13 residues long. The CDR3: CAWSTTGALGYTF. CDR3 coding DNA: TGTGCCTGGAGCACAACAGGGGCTCTTGGCTACACCTTC.

The CDR3 is CASSKLAEKLFF. The CDR3 bases are TGTGCCAGCAGTAAACTTGCTGAAAAACTGTTTTTT. This rearrangement joins TRBV7-9 to TRBJ1-4; D not certain. This CDR3 contains 12 residues. Germline V CDR1 and CDR2: SEHNR, FQNEAQ (reference sequence). V was cut by 6 bases and J by 7 bases, with 9 bases left in between. Drawing the rest from reference TRBV7-9 and TRBJ1-4, the complete variable domain is DTGVSQNPRHKITKRGQNVTFRCDPISEHNRLYWYRQTLGQGPEFLTYFQNEAQLEKSRLLSDRFSAERPKGSFSTLEIQRTEQGDSAMYLCASSKLAEKLFFGSGTQLSVL.

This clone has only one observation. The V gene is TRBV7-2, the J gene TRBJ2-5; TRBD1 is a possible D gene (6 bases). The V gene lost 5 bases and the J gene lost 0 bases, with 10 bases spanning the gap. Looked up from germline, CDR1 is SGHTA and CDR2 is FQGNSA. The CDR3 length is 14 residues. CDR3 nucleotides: TGTGCCAGCAGCCCCCGGGACAACCAAGAGACCCAGTACTTC. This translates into CASSPRDNQETQYF.

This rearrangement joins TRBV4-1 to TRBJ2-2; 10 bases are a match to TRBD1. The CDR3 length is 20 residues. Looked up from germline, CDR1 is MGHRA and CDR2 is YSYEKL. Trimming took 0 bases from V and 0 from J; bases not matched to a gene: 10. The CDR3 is CASSQEPGTGANANTGELFF. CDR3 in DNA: TGCGCCAGCAGCCAAGAACCAGGGACAGGGGCGAACGCGAACACCGGGGAGCTGTTTTTT.

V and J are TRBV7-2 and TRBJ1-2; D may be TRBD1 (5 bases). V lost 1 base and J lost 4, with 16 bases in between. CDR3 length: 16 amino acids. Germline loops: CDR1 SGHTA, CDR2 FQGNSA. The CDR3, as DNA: TGTGCCAGCAGCTTAGTCGAGGCAGGGCCTAGCTATGGCTACACCTTC. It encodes CASSLVEAGPSYGYTF.

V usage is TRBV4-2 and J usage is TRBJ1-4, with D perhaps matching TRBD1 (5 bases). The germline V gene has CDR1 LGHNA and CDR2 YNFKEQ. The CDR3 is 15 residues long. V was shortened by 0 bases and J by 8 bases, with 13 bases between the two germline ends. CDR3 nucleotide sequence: TGTGCCAGCAGCCAAGACGCAGGGTTTGGCGAAAAACTGTTTTTT. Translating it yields CASSQDAGFGEKLFF.

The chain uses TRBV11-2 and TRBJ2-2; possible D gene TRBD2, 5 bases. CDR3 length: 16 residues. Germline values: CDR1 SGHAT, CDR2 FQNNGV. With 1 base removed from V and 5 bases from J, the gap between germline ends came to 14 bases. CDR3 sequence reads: CASSLGSGGWTGELFF. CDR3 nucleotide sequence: TGTGCCAGCAGCTTAGGAAGCGGCGGATGGACCGGGGAGCTGTTTTTT.

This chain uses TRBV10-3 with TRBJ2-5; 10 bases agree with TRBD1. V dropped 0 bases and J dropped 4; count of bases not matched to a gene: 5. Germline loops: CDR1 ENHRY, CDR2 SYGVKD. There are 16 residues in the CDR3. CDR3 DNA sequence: TGTGCCATCAGTGAGTCGGGACAGGGGCGTGGAGAGACCCAGTACTTC. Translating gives CAISESGQGRGETQYF.

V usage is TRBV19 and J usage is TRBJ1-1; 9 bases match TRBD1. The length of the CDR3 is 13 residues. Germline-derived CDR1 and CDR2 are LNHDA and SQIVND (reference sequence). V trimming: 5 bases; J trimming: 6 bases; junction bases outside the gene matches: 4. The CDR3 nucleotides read TGTGCCAGTAGTCGGACAGGGGAGGCTGAAGCTTTCTTT. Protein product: CASSRTGEAEAFF.

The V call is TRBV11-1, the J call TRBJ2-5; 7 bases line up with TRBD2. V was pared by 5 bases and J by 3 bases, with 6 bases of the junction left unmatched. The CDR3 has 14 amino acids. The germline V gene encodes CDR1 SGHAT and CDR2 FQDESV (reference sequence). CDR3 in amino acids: CASSRGDPKETQYF. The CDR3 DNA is TGTGCCAGCAGCCGGGGGGATCCTAAAGAGACCCAGTACTTC. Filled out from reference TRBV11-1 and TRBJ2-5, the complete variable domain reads EAEVAQSPRYKITEKSQAVAFWCDPISGHATLYWYRQILGQGPELLVQFQDESVVDDSQLPKDRFSAERLKGVDSTLKIQPAELGDSAMYLCASSRGDPKETQYFGPGTRLLVL.

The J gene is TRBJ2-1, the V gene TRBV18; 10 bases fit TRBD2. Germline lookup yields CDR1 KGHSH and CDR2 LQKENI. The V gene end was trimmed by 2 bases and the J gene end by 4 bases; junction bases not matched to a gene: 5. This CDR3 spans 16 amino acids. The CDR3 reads CASSPLAGGVYNEQFF. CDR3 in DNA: TGTGCCAGCTCACCATTAGCGGGGGGTGTTTACAATGAGCAGTTCTTC.

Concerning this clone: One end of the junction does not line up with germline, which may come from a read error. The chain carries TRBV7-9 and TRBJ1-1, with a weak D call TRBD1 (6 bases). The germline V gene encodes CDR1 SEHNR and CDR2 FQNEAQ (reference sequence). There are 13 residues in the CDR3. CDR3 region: CTSSPWGRTEAFF. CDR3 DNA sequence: TGTACCAGCAGCCCGTGGGGGCGTACTGAAGCTTTCTTT. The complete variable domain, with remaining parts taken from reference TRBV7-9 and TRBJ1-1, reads DTGVSQNPRHKITKRGQNVTFRCDPISEHNRLYWYRQTLGQGPEFLTYFQNEAQLEKSRLLSDRFSAERPKGSFSTLEIQRTEQGDSAMYLCTSSPWGRTEAFFGQGTRLTVV.

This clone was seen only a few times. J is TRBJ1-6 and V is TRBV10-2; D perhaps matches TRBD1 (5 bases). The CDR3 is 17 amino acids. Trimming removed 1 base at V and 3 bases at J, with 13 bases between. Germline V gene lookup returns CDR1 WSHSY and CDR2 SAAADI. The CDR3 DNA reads TGCGCCAGCAGTGAGTTGGCAGGGCGCAGCTATAATTCACCCCTCCACTTT. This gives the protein CASSELAGRSYNSPLHF.

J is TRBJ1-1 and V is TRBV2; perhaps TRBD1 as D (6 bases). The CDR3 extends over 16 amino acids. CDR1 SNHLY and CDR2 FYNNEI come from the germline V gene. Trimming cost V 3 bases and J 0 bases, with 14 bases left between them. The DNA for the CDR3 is TGTGCCAGCAGTGAGACAGACAGGAGCATGAACACTGAAGCTTTCTTT. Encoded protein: CASSETDRSMNTEAFF.

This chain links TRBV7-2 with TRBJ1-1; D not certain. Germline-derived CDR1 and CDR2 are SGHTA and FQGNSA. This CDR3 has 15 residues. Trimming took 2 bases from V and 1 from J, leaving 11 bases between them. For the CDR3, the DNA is TGTGCCAGCAGCTTACGCCTGGCAGAGAACACTGAAGCTTTCTTT. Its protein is CASSLRLAENTEAFF.

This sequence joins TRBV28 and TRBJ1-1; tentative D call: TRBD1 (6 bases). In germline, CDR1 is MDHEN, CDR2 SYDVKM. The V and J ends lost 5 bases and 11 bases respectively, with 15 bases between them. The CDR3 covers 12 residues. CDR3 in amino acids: CASSPRGLGAFF. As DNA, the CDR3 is TGTGCCAGCAGTCCCAGGGGTCTTGGGGCTTTCTTT.

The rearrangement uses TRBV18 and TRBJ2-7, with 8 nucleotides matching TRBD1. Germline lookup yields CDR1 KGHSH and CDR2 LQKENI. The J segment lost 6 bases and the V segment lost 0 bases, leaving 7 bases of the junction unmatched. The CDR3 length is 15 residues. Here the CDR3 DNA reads TGTGCCAGCTCACCACCGACAGGGGAGTTTGTCGAGCAGTACTTC. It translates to CASSPPTGEFVEQYF.

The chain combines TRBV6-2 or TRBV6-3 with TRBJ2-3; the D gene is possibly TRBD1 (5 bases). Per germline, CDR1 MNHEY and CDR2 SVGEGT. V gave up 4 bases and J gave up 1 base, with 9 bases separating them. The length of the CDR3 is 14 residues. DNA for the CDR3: TGTGCCAGCAGTTCCCGGACACGCACAGATACGCAGTATTTT. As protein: CASSSRTRTDTQYF.

CDR3 amino acids: CATRSGTGPREQYF. As DNA, the CDR3 is TGTGCCACAAGGAGCGGGACAGGGCCCAGGGAGCAGTACTTC. J is TRBJ2-7 and V is TRBV6-5; TRBD1 aligns across 9 bases. V lost 10 bases and J lost 7; bases outside the gene matches: 14. The CDR3 spans 14 residues. The germline gives CDR1 MNHEY, CDR2 SVGAGI.

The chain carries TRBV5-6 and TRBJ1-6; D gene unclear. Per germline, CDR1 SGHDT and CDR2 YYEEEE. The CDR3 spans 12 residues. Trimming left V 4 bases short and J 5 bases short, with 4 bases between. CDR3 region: CASSPNNSPLHF. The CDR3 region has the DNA TGTGCCAGCAGCCCTAATAATTCACCCCTCCACTTT. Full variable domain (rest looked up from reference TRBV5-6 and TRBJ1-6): DAGVTQSPTHLIKTRGQQVTLRCSPKSGHDTVSWYQQALGQGPQFIFQYYEEEERQRGNFPDRFSGHQFPNYSSELNVNALLLGDSALYLCASSPNNSPLHFGNGTRLTVT.

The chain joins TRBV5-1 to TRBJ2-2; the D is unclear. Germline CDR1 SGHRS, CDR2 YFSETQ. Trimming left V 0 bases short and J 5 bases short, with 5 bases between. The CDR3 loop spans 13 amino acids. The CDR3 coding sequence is TGCGCCAGCAGCTTGGACAGAACCGGGGAGCTGTTTTTT. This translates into CASSLDRTGELFF.

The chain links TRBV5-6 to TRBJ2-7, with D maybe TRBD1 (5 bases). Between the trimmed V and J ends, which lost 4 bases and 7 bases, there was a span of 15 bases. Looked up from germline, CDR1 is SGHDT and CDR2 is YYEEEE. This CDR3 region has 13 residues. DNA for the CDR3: TGTGCCAGCAGCGTTTACAGGTATCGGGAGCAGTACTTC. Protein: CASSVYRYREQYF.

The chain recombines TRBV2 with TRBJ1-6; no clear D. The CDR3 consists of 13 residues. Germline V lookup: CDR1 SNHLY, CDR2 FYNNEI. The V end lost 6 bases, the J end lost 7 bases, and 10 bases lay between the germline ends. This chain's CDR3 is CASRLNGNSPLHF. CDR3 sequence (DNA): TGTGCCAGCAGGTTGAACGGGAATTCACCCCTCCACTTT.

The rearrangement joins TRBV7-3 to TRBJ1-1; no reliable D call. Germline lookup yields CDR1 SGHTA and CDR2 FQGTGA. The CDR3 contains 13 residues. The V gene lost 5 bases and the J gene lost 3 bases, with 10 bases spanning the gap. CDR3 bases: TGTGCCAGCAGCAGTTGGAGGGACACTGAAGCTTTCTTT. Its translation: CASSSWRDTEAFF.

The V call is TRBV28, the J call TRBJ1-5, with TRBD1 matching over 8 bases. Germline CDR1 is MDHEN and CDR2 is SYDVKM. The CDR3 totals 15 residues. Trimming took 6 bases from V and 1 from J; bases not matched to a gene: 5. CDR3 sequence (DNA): TGTGCCAGCAGCGGCGGACAGGGCAGCAATCAGCCCCAGCATTTT. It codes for CASSGGQGSNQPQHF.